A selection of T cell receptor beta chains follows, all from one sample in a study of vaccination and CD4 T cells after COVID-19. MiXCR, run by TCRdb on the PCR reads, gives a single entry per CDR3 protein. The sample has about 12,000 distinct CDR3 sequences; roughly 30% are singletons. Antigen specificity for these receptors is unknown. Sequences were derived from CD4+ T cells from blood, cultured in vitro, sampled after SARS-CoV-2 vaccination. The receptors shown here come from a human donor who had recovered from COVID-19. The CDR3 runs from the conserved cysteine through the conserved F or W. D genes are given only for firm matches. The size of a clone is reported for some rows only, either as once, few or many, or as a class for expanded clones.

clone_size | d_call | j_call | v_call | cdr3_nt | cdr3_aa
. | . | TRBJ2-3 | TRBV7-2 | TGTGCCAGCAGCCCGGGTCTGGGATATACGCAGTATTTT | CASSPGLGYTQYF
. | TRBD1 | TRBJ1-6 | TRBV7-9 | TGTGCCAGCAGTGCAACCGGGACAGGGCGTTCACCCCTCCACTTT | CASSATGTGRSPLHF
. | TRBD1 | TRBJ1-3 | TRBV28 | TGTGCCAGCAGTGTACTACAGGGGACTGGAAACACCATATATTTT | CASSVLQGTGNTIYF
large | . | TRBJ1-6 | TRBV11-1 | TGTGCCAGCAGCTTAGGACATAACTCACCCCTCCACTTT | CASSLGHNSPLHF
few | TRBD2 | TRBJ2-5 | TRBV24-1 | TGTGCCACCAGTGATTTGGGCCTAGCGGAAGAGACCCAGTACTTC | CATSDLGLAEETQYF
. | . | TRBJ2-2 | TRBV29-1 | TGCAGCGCGACAGGCCAGTCGAACACCGGGGAGCTGTTTTTT | CSATGQSNTGELFF
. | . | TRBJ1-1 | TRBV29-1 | TGCAGAGTGGCGGGGAACACTGAAGCTTTCTTT | CRVAGNTEAFF
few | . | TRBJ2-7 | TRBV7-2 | TGTGCCAGCGCCATTAGATTCTCCGAGCAGTACTTC | CASAIRFSEQYF
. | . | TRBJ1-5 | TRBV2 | TGTGCCAGCAGTGAGGTGGGGGGGCTCGGACTAGCGGGCAATCAGCCCCAGCATTTT | CASSEVGGLGLAGNQPQHF
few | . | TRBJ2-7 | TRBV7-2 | TGTGCCAGCAGCTTAGTTGGACACTTCTCCTACGAGCAGTACTTC | CASSLVGHFSYEQYF
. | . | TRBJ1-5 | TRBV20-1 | TGCAGTGCTAATAGGGGCGGCATAAATAGCAATCAGCCCCAGCATTTT | CSANRGGINSNQPQHF
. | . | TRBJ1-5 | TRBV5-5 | TGTGCCAGCAGCGCAATTTCACAAACAGGGAATCGTCAGCCCCAGCATTTT | CASSAISQTGNRQPQHF
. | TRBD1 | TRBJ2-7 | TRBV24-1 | TGTGCCACCAGCGGGACAGGGGGTTACGAGCAGTACTTC | CATSGTGGYEQYF
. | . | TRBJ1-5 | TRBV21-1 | TGTGCCCCTAAGGAGAGCTTCAATCAGCCCCAGCATTTT | CAPKESFNQPQHF
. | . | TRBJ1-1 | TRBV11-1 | TGTGCCAGCAGCTTGACCAGGGAAGCTTTCTTT | CASSLTREAFF
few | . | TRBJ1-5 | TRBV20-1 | TGCAGTGCGATGAATCAGGGGCGTAGCAATCAGCCCCAGCATTTT | CSAMNQGRSNQPQHF
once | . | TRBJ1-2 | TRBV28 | TGTGCCAGCAGGCTCACAGGCCTCAGACCCACCTTC | CASRLTGLRPTF
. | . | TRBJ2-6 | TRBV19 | TGTGCCAGTAGTATGGTCGGTGGGGCCAACGTCCTGACTTTC | CASSMVGGANVLTF
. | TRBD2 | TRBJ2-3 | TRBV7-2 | TGTGCCAGCAGCTTTTCTAGCGGGAAGTTTTCAGATACGCAGTATTTT | CASSFSSGKFSDTQYF
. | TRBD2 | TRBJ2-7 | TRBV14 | TGTGCCAGCAGCCACCAGGGTGGACTAGCGGGATTCTACGAGCAGTACTTC | CASSHQGGLAGFYEQYF
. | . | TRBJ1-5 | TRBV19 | TGTGCCAGTACCAGAGGACAGACCTATCAGCCCCAGCATTTT | CASTRGQTYQPQHF
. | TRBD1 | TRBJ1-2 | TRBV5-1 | TGCGCCAGCAGCTCGGGACAGGGGGCCCCCTATGGCTACACCTTC | CASSSGQGAPYGYTF
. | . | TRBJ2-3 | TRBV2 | TGTGCCAGCAGTGCTAGAATGGGACGCGTAGATACGCAGTATTTT | CASSARMGRVDTQYF
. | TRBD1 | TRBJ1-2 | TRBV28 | TGTGCCAGCAGTTCAACAGGGGGCAGGGGAGGCTACACCTTC | CASSSTGGRGGYTF
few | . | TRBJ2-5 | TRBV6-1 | TGTGCCAGCAGTGTTCTGGCAGCCCAACAAGAGACCCAGTACTTC | CASSVLAAQQETQYF
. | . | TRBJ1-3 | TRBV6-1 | TGTGCCTCGACCCCCGGTCGATTATCCGGTGCTGGAAACACCATATATTTT | CASTPGRLSGAGNTIYF
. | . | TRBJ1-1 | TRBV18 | TGTGCCAGCTCACCACCGTCGGGGCAGAGGACTGAAGCTTTCTTT | CASSPPSGQRTEAFF
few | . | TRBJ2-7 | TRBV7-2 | TGTGCCAGCGTGCCTTGGCGGGGCGACTACGAGCAGTACTTC | CASVPWRGDYEQYF
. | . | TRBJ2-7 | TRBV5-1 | TGCGCCAGCAGCTTGGCCGGTCGAAGCGAGCAGTACTTC | CASSLAGRSEQYF
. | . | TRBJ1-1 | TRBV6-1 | TGTGCCAGCAGCCTCAGGGAAACTGAAGCTTTCTTT | CASSLRETEAFF
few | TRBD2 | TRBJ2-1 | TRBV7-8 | TGTGCCAGCAGCTTACTACTAGCGGACTCCTACAATGAGCAGTTCTTC | CASSLLLADSYNEQFF
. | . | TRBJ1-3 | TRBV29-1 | TGCAGCGTCGGACACGTTGGAAACACCATATATTTT | CSVGHVGNTIYF
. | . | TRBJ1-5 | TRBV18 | TGTGCCAGCTCAGCTACGGGACCGAGCCAGCCCCAGCATTTT | CASSATGPSQPQHF
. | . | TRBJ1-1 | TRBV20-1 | TGCAGTGCTAGAGGCTTCGGCGGAACTGGAGCTTTCTTT | CSARGFGGTGAFF
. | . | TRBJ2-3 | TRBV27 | TGTGCCAGCAGTTTATCCCCACGTCCGGCTAGCACAGATACGCAGTATTTT | CASSLSPRPASTDTQYF
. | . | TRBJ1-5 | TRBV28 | TGTGCCAGCAGGTTACAGGAAATTAGCAATCAGCCCCAGCATTTT | CASRLQEISNQPQHF
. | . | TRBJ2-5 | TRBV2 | TGTGCCAGCAGTGAACTGAAGACCCAGTACTTC | CASSELKTQYF
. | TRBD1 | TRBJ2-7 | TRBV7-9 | TGTGCCAGCAGCTCCACAGGGGACGAGCAGTACTTC | CASSSTGDEQYF
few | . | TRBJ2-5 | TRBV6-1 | TGTGCCAGCACCCGCCGGGGCGGGCCCCAAGAGACCCAGTACTTC | CASTRRGGPQETQYF
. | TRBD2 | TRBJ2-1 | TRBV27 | TGTGCCAGCAGTTATCGCCTAACGGGAGGTAGCAATGAGCAGTTCTTC | CASSYRLTGGSNEQFF
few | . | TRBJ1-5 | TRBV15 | TGTGCCACCAGCAGAGCGGGACCGTCGGGGCCCCAGCATTTT | CATSRAGPSGPQHF
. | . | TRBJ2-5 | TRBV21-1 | TGTGCCAGCAGCAAAGATTGGGACCAAGAGACCCAGTACTTC | CASSKDWDQETQYF
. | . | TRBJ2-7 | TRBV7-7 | TGTGCTAGCAGCTTAGGCCAGGGGCAGCAGCAGTACTTC | CASSLGQGQQQYF
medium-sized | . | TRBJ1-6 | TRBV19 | TGTGCCAGTAGTACTAACAAGGCTTCACCCCTCCACTTT | CASSTNKASPLHF
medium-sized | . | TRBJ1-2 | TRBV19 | TGTGCCAGTAGCCTCGGAGCGGGGTCGAGCTATGGCTACACCTTC | CASSLGAGSSYGYTF
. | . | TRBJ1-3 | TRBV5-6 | TGTGCCAGCAGCTTGGCTAATTCGGGCGTTCGGGACACCATATATTTT | CASSLANSGVRDTIYF
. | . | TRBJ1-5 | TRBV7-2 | TGTGCCAGCAGCCCCGGAAATCAGCCCCAGCATTTT | CASSPGNQPQHF
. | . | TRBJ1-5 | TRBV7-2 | TGTGCCAGCAGCTTATCGTTTGCCAGCAATCAGCCCCAGCATTTT | CASSLSFASNQPQHF